This TCR beta chain was identified during a study of CD8 T cells in Susac syndrome. Whole-study findings and limits: By the study's own acknowledgment, its TCR sequencing and HLA analysis included relatively few individuals.

The germline CDR1 and CDR2 sequences are LGHNA and YSLEER. The ends were cut back, 0 bases at V and 3 bases at J, with 8 bases in the middle. This CDR3 is 14 amino acids long. Reverse transcription of roughly 0.5 to 1 ug RNA used random hexamers. The CDR3 of TCR beta was amplified by immunoSEQ multiplex PCR across 54 Vbeta and 13 Jbeta. MiXCR was run by TCRdb on the immunoSEQ multiplex PCR reads, yielding one entry per CDR3 protein. This table holds roughly 180,000 distinct CDR3 sequences, around 94% found once. Healthy donors constituted the controls, which were matched for age and sex. Negative magnetic isolation gave CD8+ and CD4+ cells; FACS enriched CD8+ TEMRA. With regard to this clonotype: Its antigen is unidentified.

The sequencing input was CD4+ T cells from PBMCs. The chain joins TRBV4-3 to TRBJ1-2, with D hard to call. This clonotype was obtained from a human donor in good health. In nucleotides, the CDR3 is TGCGCCAGCAGCCAAGATGCTCGGGACTATGGCTACACCTTC. This sequence encodes CASSQDARDYGYTF.